This TCR beta chain was captured in a study of blood T cells in healthy people across ages. Together with a sample-barcoded 5' primer, a J-beta primer mix was included in a second PCR lasting roughly 6 to 12 cycles. Each CDR3 protein gets one entry after TCRdb re-called the 5' RACE reads with MiXCR. The sample has 700,000 to 1,000,000 distinct CDR3 sequences, 44% seen once. CDR1 MNHEY and CDR2 SMNVEV come from the germline V gene (reference sequence). The CDR3 is 15 residues long. V was cut by 7 bases and J by 0 bases, with 10 bases left in between. Only a few counts were recorded for this clonotype. J is TRBJ2-6 and V is TRBV27; no firm D call. Sample: blood. This TCR came from a man aged 55 to 70 in good health. The CDR3 coding sequence is TGTGCCAGCACCAAGTATGCCTCTGGGGCCAACGTCCTGACTTTC. Protein: CASTKYASGANVLTF. The entire variable domain, with the rest obtained from reference TRBV27 and TRBJ2-6, is as follows: EAQVTQNPRYLITVTGKKLTVTCSQNMNHEYMSWYRQDPGLGLRQIYYSMNVEVTDKGDVPEGYKVSRKEKRNFPLILESPSPNQTSLYFCASTKYASGANVLTFGAGSRLTVL.